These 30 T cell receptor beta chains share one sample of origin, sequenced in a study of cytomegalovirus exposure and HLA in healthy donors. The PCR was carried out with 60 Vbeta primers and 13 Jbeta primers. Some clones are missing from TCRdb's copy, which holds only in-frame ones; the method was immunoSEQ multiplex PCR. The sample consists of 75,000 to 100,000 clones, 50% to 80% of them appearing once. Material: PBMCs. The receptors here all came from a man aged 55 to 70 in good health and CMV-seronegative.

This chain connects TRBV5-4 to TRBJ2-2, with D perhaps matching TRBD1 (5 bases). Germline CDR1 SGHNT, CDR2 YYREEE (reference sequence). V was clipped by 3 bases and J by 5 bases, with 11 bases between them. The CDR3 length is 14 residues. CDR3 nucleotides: TGTGCCAGCAGCTGGGGCAGGGAAACCGGGGAGCTGTTTTTT. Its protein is CASSWGRETGELFF.

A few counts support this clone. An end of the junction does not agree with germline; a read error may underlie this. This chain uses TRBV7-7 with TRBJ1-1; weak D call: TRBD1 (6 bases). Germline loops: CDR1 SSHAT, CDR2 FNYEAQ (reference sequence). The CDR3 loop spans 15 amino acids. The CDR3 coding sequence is TGTGCTAGCAGCTCTAGGGGGGGCGGGTTCACTGAAGCTTTCTTT. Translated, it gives CASSSRGGGFTEAFF.

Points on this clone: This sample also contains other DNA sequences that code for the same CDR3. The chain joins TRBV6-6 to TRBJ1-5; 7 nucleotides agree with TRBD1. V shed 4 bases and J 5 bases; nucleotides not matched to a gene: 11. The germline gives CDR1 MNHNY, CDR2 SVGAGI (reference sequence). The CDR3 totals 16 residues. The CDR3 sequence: CASSSLTGRGHQPQHF. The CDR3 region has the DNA TGTGCCAGCAGTTCCCTGACAGGGCGCGGGCATCAGCCCCAGCATTTT.

The DNA for the CDR3 is TGTGCCAGCAGCATCGGACTAACCTACGAGCAGTACTTC. This codes for CASSIGLTYEQYF. The rearrangement uses TRBV5-6 and TRBJ2-7; TRBD2 might be the D (6 bases). Between the trimmed V and J ends, which lost 4 bases and 2 bases, there was a span of 10 bases. The CDR3 totals 13 residues. Germline loops: CDR1 SGHDT, CDR2 YYEEEE.

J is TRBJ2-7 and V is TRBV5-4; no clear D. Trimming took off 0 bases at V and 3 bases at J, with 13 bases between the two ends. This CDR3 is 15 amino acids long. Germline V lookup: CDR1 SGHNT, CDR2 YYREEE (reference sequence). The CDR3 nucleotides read TGTGCCAGCAGCTTGGGGCCAGGCCCTTTCTACGAGCAGTACTTC. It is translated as CASSLGPGPFYEQYF.

CDR3 protein: CASSPATGSSYEQYF. The CDR3 nucleotides are TGTGCCAGCTCACCTGCGACAGGGAGCTCCTACGAGCAGTACTTC. The chain joins TRBV18 to TRBJ2-7; 7 nucleotides agree with TRBD1. The CDR3 length is 15 residues. Looked up from germline, CDR1 is KGHSH and CDR2 is LQKENI. The ends lost 3 bases at V and 0 bases at J; junction bases unmatched: 5.

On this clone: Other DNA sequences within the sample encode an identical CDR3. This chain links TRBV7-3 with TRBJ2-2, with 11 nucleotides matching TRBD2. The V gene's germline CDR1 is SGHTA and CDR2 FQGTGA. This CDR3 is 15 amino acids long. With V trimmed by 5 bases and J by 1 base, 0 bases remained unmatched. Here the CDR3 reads CASSLAGGNTGELFF. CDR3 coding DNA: TGTGCCAGCAGCCTAGCGGGAGGGAACACCGGGGAGCTGTTTTTT.

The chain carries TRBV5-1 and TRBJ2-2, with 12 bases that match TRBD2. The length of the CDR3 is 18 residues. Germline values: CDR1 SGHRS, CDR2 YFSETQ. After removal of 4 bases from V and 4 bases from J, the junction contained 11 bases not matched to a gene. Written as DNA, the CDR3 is TGCGCCAGCAGCCCGGGACTAGCGGGCGACTGGGTCACCGGGGAGCTGTTTTTT. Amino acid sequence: CASSPGLAGDWVTGELFF.

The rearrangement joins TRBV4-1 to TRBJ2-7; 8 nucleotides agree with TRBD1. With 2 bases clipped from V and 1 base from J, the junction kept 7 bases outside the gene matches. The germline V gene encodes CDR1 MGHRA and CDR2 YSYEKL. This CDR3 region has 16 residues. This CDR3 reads CASSQTPTGGSYEQYF. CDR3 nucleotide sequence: TGCGCCAGCAGCCAAACCCCCACAGGGGGTTCCTACGAGCAGTACTTC.

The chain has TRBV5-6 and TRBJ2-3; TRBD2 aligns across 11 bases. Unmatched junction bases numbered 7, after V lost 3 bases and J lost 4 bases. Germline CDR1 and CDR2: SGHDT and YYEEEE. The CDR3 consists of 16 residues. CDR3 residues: CASSWLAGGPADTQYF. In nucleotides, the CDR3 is TGTGCCAGCAGCTGGTTAGCGGGAGGGCCCGCAGATACGCAGTATTTT.

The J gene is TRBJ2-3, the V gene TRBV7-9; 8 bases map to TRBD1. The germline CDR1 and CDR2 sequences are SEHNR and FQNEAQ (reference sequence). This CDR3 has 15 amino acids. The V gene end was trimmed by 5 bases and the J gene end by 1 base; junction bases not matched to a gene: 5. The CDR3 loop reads CASSRGGQGTDTQYF. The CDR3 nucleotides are TGTGCCAGCAGCCGAGGGGGACAGGGCACAGATACGCAGTATTTT.

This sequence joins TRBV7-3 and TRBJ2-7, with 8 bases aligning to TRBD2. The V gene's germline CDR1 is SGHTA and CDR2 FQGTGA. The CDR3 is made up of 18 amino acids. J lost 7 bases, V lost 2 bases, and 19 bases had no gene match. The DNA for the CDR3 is TGTGCCAGCAGCTTAGGTGTAGGTGGGTCGGGAGGGCCTCGGGAGCAGTACTTC. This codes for CASSLGVGGSGGPREQYF.

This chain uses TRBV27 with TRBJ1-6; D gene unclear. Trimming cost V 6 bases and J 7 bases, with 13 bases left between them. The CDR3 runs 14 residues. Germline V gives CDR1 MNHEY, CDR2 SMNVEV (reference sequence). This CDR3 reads CASRETKRNSPLHF. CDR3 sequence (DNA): TGTGCCAGCAGGGAAACCAAGCGGAATTCACCCCTCCACTTT.

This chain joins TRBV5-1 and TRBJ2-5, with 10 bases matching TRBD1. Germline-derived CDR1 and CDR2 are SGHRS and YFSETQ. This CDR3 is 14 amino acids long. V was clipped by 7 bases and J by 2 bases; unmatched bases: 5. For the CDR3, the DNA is TGCGCCAGCCGACAGGGGGCGACTCAAGAGACCCAGTACTTC. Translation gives CASRQGATQETQYF.

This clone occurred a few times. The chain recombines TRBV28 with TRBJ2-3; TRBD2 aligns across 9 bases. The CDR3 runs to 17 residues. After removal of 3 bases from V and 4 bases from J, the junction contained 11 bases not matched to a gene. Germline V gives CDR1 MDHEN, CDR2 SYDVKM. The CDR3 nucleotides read TGTGCCAGCAGTTTTAATTCGGGCGGGGGGGCCGCAGATACGCAGTATTTT. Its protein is CASSFNSGGGAADTQYF.

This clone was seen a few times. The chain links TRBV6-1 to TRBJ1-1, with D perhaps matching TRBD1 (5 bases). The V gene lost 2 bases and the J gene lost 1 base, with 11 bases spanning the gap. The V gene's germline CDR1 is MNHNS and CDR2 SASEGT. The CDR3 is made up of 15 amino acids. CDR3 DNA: TGTGCCAGCAGTGAACAGGGTAGTTGGAACACTGAAGCTTTCTTT. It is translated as CASSEQGSWNTEAFF.

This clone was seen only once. The CDR3 is CASSSSTSIAYNEQFF. The CDR3 DNA reads as TGTGCCAGCAGTTCATCCACTAGCATAGCCTACAATGAGCAGTTCTTC. V and J are TRBV28 and TRBJ2-1, with D perhaps matching TRBD2 (6 bases). V lost 4 bases to trimming and J lost 2 bases, with 15 bases between them. The germline V gene encodes CDR1 MDHEN and CDR2 SYDVKM. CDR3 length: 16 residues.

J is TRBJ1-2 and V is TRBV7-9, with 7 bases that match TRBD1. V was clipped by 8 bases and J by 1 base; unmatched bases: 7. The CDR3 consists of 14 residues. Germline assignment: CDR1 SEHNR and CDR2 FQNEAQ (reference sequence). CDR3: CASVQGELNYGYTF. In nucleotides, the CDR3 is TGTGCCAGCGTCCAGGGGGAGCTTAACTATGGCTACACCTTC.

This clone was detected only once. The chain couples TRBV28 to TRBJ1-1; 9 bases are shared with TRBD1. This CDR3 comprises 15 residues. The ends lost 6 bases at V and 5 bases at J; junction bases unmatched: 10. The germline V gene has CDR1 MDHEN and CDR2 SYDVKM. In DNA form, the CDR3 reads TGTGCCAGCAGCCTTCACAGGGGGCTTTGGACTGAAGCTTTCTTT. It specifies CASSLHRGLWTEAFF.

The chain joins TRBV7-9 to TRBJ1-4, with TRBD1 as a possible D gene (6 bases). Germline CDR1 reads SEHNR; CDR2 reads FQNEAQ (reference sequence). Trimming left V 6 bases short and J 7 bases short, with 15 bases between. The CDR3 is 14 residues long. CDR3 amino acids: CASSIAHRAEKLFF. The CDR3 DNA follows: TGTGCCAGCAGTATAGCACACAGGGCTGAAAAACTGTTTTTT.

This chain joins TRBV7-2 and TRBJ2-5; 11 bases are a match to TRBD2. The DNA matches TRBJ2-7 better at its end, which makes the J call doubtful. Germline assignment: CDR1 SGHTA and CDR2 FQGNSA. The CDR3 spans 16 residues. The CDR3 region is CASSFLGLAGGYEQYF. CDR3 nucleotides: TGTGCCAGCAGCTTCCTCGGACTAGCGGGCGGCTACGAGCAGTACTTC.

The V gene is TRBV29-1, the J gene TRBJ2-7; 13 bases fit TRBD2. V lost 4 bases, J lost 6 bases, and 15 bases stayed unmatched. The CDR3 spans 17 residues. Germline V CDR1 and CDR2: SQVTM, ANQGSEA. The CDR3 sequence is CSVVPWPGLAGTREQYF. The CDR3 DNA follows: TGCAGCGTTGTCCCCTGGCCGGGACTAGCGGGAACTCGCGAGCAGTACTTC.

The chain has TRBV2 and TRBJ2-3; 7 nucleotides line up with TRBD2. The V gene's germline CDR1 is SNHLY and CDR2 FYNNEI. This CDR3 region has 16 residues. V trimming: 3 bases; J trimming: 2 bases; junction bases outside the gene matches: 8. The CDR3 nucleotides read TGTGCCAGCAGTGAGGGCTGGGCGGGGGACACAGATACGCAGTATTTT. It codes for CASSEGWAGDTDTQYF. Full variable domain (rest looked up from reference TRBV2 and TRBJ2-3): EPEVTQTPSHQVTQMGQEVILRCVPISNHLYFYWYRQILGQKVEFLVSFYNNEISEKSEIFDDQFSVERPDGSNFTLKIRSTKLEDSAMYFCASSEGWAGDTDTQYFGPGTRLTVL.

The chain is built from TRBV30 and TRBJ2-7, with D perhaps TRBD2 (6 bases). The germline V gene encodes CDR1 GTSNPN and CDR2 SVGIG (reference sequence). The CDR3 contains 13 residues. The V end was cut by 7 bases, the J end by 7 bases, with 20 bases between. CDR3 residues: CASTEYGGWEQYF. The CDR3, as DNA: TGTGCCTCGACAGAATACGGGGGTTGGGAGCAGTACTTC.

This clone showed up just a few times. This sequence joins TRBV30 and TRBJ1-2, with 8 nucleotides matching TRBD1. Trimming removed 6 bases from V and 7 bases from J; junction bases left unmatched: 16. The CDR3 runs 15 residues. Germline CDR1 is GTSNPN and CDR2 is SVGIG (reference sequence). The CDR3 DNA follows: TGTGCCTGCTACCTAGGGACAGGTTCCTCCGGTGGCTACACCTTC. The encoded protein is CACYLGTGSSGGYTF.

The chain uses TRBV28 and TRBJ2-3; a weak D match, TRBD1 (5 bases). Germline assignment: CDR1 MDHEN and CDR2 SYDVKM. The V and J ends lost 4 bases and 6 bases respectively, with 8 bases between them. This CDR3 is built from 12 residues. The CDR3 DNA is TGTGCCAGCAGTTCGAAGGGGGATACGCAGTATTTT. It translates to CASSSKGDTQYF.

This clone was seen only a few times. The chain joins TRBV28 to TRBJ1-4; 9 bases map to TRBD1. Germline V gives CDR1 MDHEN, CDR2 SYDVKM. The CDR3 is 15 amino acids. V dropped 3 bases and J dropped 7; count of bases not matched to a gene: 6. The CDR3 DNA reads TGTGCCAGCAGTTTTAGGACAGGGGACCTTGAAAAACTGTTTTTT. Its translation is CASSFRTGDLEKLFF.

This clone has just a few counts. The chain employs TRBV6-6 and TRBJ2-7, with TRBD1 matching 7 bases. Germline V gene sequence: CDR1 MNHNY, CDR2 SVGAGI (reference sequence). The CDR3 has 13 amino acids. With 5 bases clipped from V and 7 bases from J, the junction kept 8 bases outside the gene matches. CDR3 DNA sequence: TGTGCCAGCAGTCTCGGACAGGCTGGAGAGCAGTACTTC. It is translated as CASSLGQAGEQYF.

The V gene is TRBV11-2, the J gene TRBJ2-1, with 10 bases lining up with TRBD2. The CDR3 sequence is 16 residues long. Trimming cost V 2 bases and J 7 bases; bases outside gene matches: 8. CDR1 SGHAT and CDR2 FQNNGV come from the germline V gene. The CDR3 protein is CASSLMLTSGMNEQFF. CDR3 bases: TGTGCCAGCAGCTTAATGCTCACTAGCGGGATGAATGAGCAGTTCTTC.

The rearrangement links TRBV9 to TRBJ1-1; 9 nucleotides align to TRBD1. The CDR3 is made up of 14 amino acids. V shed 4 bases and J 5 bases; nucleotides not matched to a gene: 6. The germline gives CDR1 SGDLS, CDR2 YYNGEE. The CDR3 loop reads CASSTPTGGTEAFF. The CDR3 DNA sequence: TGTGCCAGCAGCACCCCGACAGGGGGAACTGAAGCTTTCTTT.